The T cell receptor beta chain described here comes from a study of low-dose radiotherapy and immunotherapy resistance in tumors. First-strand cDNA relied on TRAV- and TRBV-specific primers spanning alpha and beta chains. A constant-region primer paired with the V-primer adapter amplified TCRs over about 20 PCR cycles. Via MiXCR, TCRdb re-called the reads, giving one row per CDR3 protein. The table lists fewer than 90,000 distinct CDR3 sequences, around 32% of them singletons, with approximately 10% in the top ten. As to time point: before trial treatment. The source of this sequence is a female donor with ovarian cancer. Material: PBMCs, obtained before treatment.

Here the CDR3 reads CASRGLADTQYF. The CDR3 coding sequence is TGTGCCAGCCGGGGGCTGGCAGATACGCAGTATTTT. This chain uses TRBV2 with TRBJ2-3, with D perhaps being TRBD1 or TRBD2 (6 bases each). Between the trimmed V and J ends, which lost 8 bases and 4 bases, there was a span of 10 bases. This CDR3 has 12 residues. Germline V gives CDR1 SNHLY, CDR2 FYNNEI.